This is a list of T cell receptor beta chains from one sample in a study of blood T cell repertoires in COVID-19. Only in-frame clones appear in the TCRdb table, and some are missing; sequencing was by immunoSEQ multiplex PCR. The sample records 90,000 to 110,000 clones, less than 90% being singletons. Sequenced material: peripheral blood. The receptor set was obtained from a man aged 50-59 years with acute or convalescent COVID-19. Both conserved end residues are part of each CDR3. D genes are given only for firm matches. Clone size is given for some rows only: seen once, a few or many times, or a class if the clone is expanded.

d_call: TRBD1; v_call: TRBV2; clone_size: NA; j_call: TRBJ1-1; cdr3_nt: TGTGCCAGCAGTACTGAGGGACAGGCGAACACTGAAGCTTTCTTT; cdr3_aa: CASSTEGQANTEAFF
d_call: TRBD1; v_call: TRBV19; clone_size: NA; j_call: TRBJ2-7; cdr3_nt: TGTGCCAGTAGTTCTTTGCGATGGAGACAGGGGTCCCACGAGCAGTACTTC; cdr3_aa: CASSSLRWRQGSHEQYF
d_call: NA; v_call: TRBV27; clone_size: NA; j_call: TRBJ1-3; cdr3_nt: TGTGCCAGCAGTTTATATCCGGCAGGGTCTGGAAACACCATATATTTT; cdr3_aa: CASSLYPAGSGNTIYF
d_call: TRBD1; v_call: TRBV5-1; clone_size: few; j_call: TRBJ1-2; cdr3_nt: TGCGCCAGCAGCTCCCCCGACAGGGAAAGTCGCTATGGCTACACCTTC; cdr3_aa: CASSSPDRESRYGYTF
d_call: NA; v_call: TRBV2; clone_size: NA; j_call: TRBJ1-2; cdr3_nt: TGTGCCAGCAGTGCTCAAGGGGGCTATGGCTACACCTTC; cdr3_aa: CASSAQGGYGYTF
d_call: NA; v_call: TRBV4-1; clone_size: NA; j_call: TRBJ1-2; cdr3_nt: TGCGCCAGCAGCCAAGATCAGGTAGTTAACTATGGCTACACCTTC; cdr3_aa: CASSQDQVVNYGYTF
d_call: NA; v_call: TRBV30; clone_size: NA; j_call: TRBJ2-5; cdr3_nt: TGTGCCTGGGCGCGGAGAGCGCGGGAGACCCAGTACTTC; cdr3_aa: CAWARRARETQYF
d_call: NA; v_call: TRBV6-2/TRBV6-3; clone_size: NA; j_call: TRBJ1-5; cdr3_nt: TGTGCCAGCAGTGGCACAGGGAATCAGCCCCAGCATTTT; cdr3_aa: CASSGTGNQPQHF
d_call: NA; v_call: TRBV12-3/TRBV12-4; clone_size: NA; j_call: TRBJ2-7; cdr3_nt: TGTGCCAGCAGTACTCGCCCCCACGAGCAGTACTTC; cdr3_aa: CASSTRPHEQYF
d_call: TRBD1; v_call: TRBV5-1; clone_size: NA; j_call: TRBJ2-7; cdr3_nt: TGCGCCAGCAGCCAAACAGGGGGCTACGAGCAGTACTTC; cdr3_aa: CASSQTGGYEQYF
d_call: NA; v_call: TRBV6-5; clone_size: medium-sized; j_call: TRBJ1-1; cdr3_nt: TGTGCCAGCAGGGAGGTCTGGGGCACTGAAGCTTTCTTT; cdr3_aa: CASREVWGTEAFF
d_call: NA; v_call: TRBV25-1; clone_size: few; j_call: TRBJ2-5; cdr3_nt: TGTGCCAGCAGTGAAGGGGGCGGGAGTCGGGAGACCCAGTACTTC; cdr3_aa: CASSEGGGSRETQYF
d_call: NA; v_call: TRBV14; clone_size: NA; j_call: TRBJ1-2; cdr3_nt: TGTGCCAGTAGCAGTACTGGGGGCTATTTCGATGGCTACACCTTC; cdr3_aa: CASSSTGGYFDGYTF
d_call: NA; v_call: TRBV5-1; clone_size: NA; j_call: TRBJ2-3; cdr3_nt: TGCGCCAGCCTTCCCGGACCTTCCAGGGGAGATACGCAGTATTTT; cdr3_aa: CASLPGPSRGDTQYF
d_call: NA; v_call: TRBV5-4; clone_size: NA; j_call: TRBJ2-3; cdr3_nt: TGTGCCAGCAGCTTGTCTACGGTTCTTCTAGGAAGCAGCACAGATACGCAGTATTTT; cdr3_aa: CASSLSTVLLGSSTDTQYF
d_call: TRBD2; v_call: TRBV11-3; clone_size: NA; j_call: TRBJ2-2; cdr3_nt: TGTGCCAGCAGCAAGGGACTAGCGGGGGGGCAAGGCACCGGGGAGCTGTTTTTT; cdr3_aa: CASSKGLAGGQGTGELFF
d_call: NA; v_call: TRBV12-3/TRBV12-4; clone_size: NA; j_call: TRBJ1-5; cdr3_nt: TGTGCCAGCAGTCCAACATGGAATCAGCCCCAGCATTTT; cdr3_aa: CASSPTWNQPQHF
d_call: NA; v_call: TRBV6-1; clone_size: NA; j_call: TRBJ2-1; cdr3_nt: TGTGCCAGCAGTGAACTAGCGCGTAATACCTACAATGAGCAGTTCTTC; cdr3_aa: CASSELARNTYNEQFF
d_call: TRBD2; v_call: TRBV5-1; clone_size: NA; j_call: TRBJ2-7; cdr3_nt: TGCGCCAGCAGCCTAATGGGTGGGAGGGCTGCCTACGAGCAGTACTTC; cdr3_aa: CASSLMGGRAAYEQYF
d_call: NA; v_call: TRBV19; clone_size: NA; j_call: TRBJ2-7; cdr3_nt: TGTGCCAGTAGTATAGGATCGGGGAGCTGGGACGAGCAGTACTTC; cdr3_aa: CASSIGSGSWDEQYF
d_call: NA; v_call: TRBV2; clone_size: NA; j_call: TRBJ2-1; cdr3_nt: TGTGCCAGCAGTGAAAGGTCCAGCAGGGCAGGCAATGAGCAGTTCTTC; cdr3_aa: CASSERSSRAGNEQFF
d_call: TRBD1; v_call: TRBV27; clone_size: NA; j_call: TRBJ1-6; cdr3_nt: TGTGCCAGCAGTCCGCACAGGGGGCAGTCACCCCTCCACTTT; cdr3_aa: CASSPHRGQSPLHF
d_call: NA; v_call: TRBV14; clone_size: NA; j_call: TRBJ1-3; cdr3_nt: TGTGCCAGCAGCCTTCAAACTGGGGGGGTCGGAAACACCATATATTTT; cdr3_aa: CASSLQTGGVGNTIYF
d_call: NA; v_call: TRBV5-6; clone_size: once; j_call: TRBJ1-2; cdr3_nt: TGTGCCAGCAGCGCACTCCACTCGCTCAACTATGGCTACACCTTC; cdr3_aa: CASSALHSLNYGYTF
d_call: TRBD1; v_call: TRBV7-9; clone_size: NA; j_call: TRBJ1-1; cdr3_nt: TGTGCCAGCAGCCCCATATGGACAGGGGGTGCAGCTTTCTTT; cdr3_aa: CASSPIWTGGAAFF